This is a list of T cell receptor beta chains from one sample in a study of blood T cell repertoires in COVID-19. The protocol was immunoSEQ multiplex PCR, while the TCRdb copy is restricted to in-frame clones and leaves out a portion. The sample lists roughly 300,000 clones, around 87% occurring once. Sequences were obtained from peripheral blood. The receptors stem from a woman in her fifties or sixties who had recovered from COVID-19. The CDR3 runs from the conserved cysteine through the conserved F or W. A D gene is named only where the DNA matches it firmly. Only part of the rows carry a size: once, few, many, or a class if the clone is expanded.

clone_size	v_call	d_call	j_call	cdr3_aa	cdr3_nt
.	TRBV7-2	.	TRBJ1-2	CASSLDYQGTYGYTF	TGTGCCAGCAGCTTAGATTATCAGGGGACCTATGGCTACACCTTC
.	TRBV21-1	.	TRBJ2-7	CANCRDRVHEQYF	TGTGCTAATTGCCGGGACAGGGTCCACGAGCAGTACTTC
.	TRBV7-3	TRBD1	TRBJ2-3	CASSLGTGVDTQYF	TGTGCCAGCAGCTTAGGGACAGGGGTAGATACGCAGTATTTT
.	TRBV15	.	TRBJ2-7	CATSPWAGDSYEQYF	TGTGCCACCAGCCCATGGGCAGGGGATTCCTACGAGCAGTACTTC
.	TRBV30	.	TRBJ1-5	CAWTPGHIIKNQPQHF	TGTGCCTGGACCCCGGGACATATCATCAAAAATCAGCCCCAGCATTTT
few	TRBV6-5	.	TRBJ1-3	CASRAAGWDGNTIYF	TGTGCCAGCAGGGCTGCGGGCTGGGATGGAAACACCATATATTTT
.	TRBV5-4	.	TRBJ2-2	CASSLVGSADGELFF	TGTGCCAGCAGCTTGGTCGGTAGCGCGGACGGGGAGCTGTTTTTT
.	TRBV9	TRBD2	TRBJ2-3	CASSVRGTSGRDTQYF	TGTGCCAGCAGCGTCCGCGGGACTAGCGGGCGAGATACGCAGTATTTT
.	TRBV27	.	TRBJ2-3	CASSLSGYTQYF	TGTGCCAGCAGTTTGTCGGGATATACGCAGTATTTT
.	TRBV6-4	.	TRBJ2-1	CASSKSGSSYNEQFF	TGTGCCAGCAGCAAAAGCGGAAGCTCCTACAATGAGCAGTTCTTC
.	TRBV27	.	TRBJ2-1	CASSADWYNEQFF	TGTGCCAGCAGTGCCGACTGGTACAATGAGCAGTTCTTC
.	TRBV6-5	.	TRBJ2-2	CASSYRGGGGTGELFF	TGTGCCAGCAGTTATCGAGGGGGAGGGGGCACCGGGGAGCTGTTTTTT
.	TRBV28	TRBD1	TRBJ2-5	CASSLPGRQGYF	TGTGCCAGCAGTTTACCCGGGCGACAGGGATACTTC
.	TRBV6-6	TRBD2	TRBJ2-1	CASSYGSGRAANEQFF	TGTGCCAGCAGTTACGGTAGCGGGAGGGCCGCCAATGAGCAGTTCTTC
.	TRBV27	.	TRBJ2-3	CASSWTGTSPGDTQYF	TGTGCCAGCAGTTGGACCGGGACTTCTCCTGGGGATACGCAGTATTTT
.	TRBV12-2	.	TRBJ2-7	CASRLVSTLEITGEQYF	TGTGCAAGTCGCTTAGTTTCCACTCTAGAGATTACGGGAGAGCAGTACTTC
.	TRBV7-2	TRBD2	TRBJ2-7	CASRSLGREYRSYEQYF	TGTGCCAGCAGATCCCTAGGGCGGGAGTACCGGTCCTACGAGCAGTACTTC
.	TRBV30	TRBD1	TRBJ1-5	CAWSVIGTGPFDSNQPQHF	TGTGCCTGGAGTGTAATCGGGACAGGGCCATTCGATAGCAATCAGCCCCAGCATTTT
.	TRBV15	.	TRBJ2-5	CATSRKRGNEETQYF	TGTGCCACCAGCCGAAAAAGGGGAAACGAAGAGACCCAGTACTTC
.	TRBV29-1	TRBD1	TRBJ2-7	CSVAGQGRDEQYF	TGCAGCGTGGCGGGACAGGGGCGAGACGAGCAGTACTTC
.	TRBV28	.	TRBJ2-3	CASSPLNPRRTDTQYF	TGTGCCAGCAGCCCACTTAACCCAAGGAGGACAGATACGCAGTATTTT
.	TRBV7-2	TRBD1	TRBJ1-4	CASSPRQGTNEKLFF	TGTGCCAGCAGCCCCCGACAGGGAACTAATGAAAAACTGTTTTTT
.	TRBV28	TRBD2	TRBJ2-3	CASSQPRGGADTQYF	TGTGCCAGCAGCCAACCGCGGGGGGGCGCAGATACGCAGTATTTT
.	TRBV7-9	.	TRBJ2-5	CASSLSHESLQTQYF	TGTGCCAGCAGCTTAAGCCACGAGAGTCTTCAGACCCAGTACTTC
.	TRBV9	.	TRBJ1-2	CASSPLAGGGYTF	TGTGCCAGCAGCCCCTTAGCAGGAGGTGGCTACACCTTC